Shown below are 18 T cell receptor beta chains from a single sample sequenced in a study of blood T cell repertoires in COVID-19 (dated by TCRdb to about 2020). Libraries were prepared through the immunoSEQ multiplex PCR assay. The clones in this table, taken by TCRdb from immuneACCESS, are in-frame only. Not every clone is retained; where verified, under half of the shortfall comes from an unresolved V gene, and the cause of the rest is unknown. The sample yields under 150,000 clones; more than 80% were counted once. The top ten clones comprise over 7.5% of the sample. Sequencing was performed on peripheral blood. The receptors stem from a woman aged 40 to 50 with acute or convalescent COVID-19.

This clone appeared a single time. The CDR3 spells CAWAGQGRGLFF. In nucleotides, the CDR3 is TGTGCCTGGGCGGGACAGGGAAGGGGACTGTTTTTT. The chain links TRBV30 to TRBJ1-4; 9 nucleotides align to TRBD1. The CDR3 length is 12 residues. Germline values: CDR1 GTSNPN, CDR2 SVGIG (reference sequence). V lost 5 bases, J lost 13 bases, and 8 bases stayed unmatched.

This chain's CDR3 is CSVEGQRYGYTF. The DNA for the CDR3 is TGCAGCGTTGAAGGACAGAGATATGGCTACACCTTC. The chain employs TRBV29-1 and TRBJ1-2, with D possibly TRBD1 on 5 matching bases. CDR1 SQVTM and CDR2 ANQGSEA come from the germline V gene. V was shortened by 1 base and J by 5 bases, with 8 bases between the two germline ends. The CDR3 is made up of 12 amino acids.

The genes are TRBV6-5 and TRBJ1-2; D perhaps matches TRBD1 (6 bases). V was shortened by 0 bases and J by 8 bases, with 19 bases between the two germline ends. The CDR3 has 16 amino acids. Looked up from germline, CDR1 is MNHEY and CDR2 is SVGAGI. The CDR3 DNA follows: TGTGCCAGCAGTTACTCTCGGCAGGGGAAGAGTGGAGGCTACACCTTC. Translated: CASSYSRQGKSGGYTF.

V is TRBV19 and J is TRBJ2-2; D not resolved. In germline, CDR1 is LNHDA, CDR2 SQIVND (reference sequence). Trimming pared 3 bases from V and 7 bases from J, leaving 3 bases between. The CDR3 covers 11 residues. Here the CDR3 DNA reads TGTGCCAGTAGTATTAGCGGGGAGCTGTTTTTT. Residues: CASSISGELFF.

The CDR3 loop reads CASSEYGGPMAGYTF. In DNA, the CDR3 is TGTGCCAGCAGTGAATACGGGGGACCTATGGCAGGCTACACCTTC. The chain is built from TRBV6-1 and TRBJ1-2, with a possible D match to TRBD1 (5 bases). CDR1 is MNHNS and CDR2 is SASEGT in the germline V gene. Trimming took off 2 bases at V and 8 bases at J, with 18 bases between the two ends. The CDR3 extends over 15 amino acids.

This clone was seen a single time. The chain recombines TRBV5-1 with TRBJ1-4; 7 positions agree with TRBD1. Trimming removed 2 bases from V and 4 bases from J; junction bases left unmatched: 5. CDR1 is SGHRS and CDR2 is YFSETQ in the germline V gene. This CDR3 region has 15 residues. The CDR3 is CASSLPTGSNEKLFF. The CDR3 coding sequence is TGCGCCAGCAGCTTACCGACAGGGAGTAATGAAAAACTGTTTTTT.

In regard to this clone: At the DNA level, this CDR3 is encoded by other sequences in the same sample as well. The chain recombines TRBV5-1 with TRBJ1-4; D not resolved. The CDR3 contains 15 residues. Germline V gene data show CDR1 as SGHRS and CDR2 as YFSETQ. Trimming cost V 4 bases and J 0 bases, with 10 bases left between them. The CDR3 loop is CASSPGSATNEKLFF. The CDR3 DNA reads TGCGCCAGCAGCCCCGGGTCTGCAACTAATGAAAAACTGTTTTTT.

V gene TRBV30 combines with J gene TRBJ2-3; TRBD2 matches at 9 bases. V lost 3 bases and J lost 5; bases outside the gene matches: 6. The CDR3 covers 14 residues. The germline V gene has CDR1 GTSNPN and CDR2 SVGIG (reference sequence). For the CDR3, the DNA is TGTGCCTGGAGACTTAGCGGGGGCCGAGATACGCAGTATTTT. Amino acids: CAWRLSGGRDTQYF. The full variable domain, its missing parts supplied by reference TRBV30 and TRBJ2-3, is SQTIHQWPATLVQPVGSPLSLECTVEGTSNPNLYWYRQAAGRGLQLLFYSVGIGQISSEVPQNLSASRPQDRQFILSSKKLLLSDSGFYLCAWRLSGGRDTQYFGPGTRLTVL.

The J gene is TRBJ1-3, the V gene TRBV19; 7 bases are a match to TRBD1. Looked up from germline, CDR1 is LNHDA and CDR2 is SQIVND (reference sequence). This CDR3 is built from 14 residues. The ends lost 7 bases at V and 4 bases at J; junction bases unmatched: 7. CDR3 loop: CASKEGAAGNTIYF. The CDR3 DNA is TGTGCCAGTAAAGAGGGGGCGGCAGGAAACACCATATATTTT. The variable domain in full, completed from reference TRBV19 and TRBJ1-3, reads DGGITQSPKYLFRKEGQNVTLSCEQNLNHDAMYWYRQDPGQGLRLIYYSQIVNDFQKGDIAEGYSVSREKKESFPLTVTSAQKNPTAFYLCASKEGAAGNTIYFGEGSWLTVV.

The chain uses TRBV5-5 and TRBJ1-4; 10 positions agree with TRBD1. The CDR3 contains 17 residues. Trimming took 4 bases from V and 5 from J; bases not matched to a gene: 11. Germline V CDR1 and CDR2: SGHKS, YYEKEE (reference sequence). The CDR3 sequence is CASSPQIPGQGNEKLFF. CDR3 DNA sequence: TGTGCCAGCAGCCCCCAGATACCGGGACAGGGGAATGAAAAACTGTTTTTT.

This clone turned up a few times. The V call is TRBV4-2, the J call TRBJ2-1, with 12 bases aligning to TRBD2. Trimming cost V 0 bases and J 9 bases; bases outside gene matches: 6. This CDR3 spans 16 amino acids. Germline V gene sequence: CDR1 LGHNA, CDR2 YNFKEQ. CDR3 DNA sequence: TGTGCCAGCAGCCAAGAGCGGCTAGCGGGGGGGCCTGAGCAGTTCTTC. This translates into CASSQERLAGGPEQFF.

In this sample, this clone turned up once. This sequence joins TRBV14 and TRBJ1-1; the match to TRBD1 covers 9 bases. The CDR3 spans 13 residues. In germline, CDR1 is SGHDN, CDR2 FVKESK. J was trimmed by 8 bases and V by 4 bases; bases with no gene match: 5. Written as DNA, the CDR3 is TGTGCCAGCAGCCCGGACAGGGGTCCCGAAGCTTTCTTT. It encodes CASSPDRGPEAFF. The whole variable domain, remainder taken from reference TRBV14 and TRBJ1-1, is EAGVTQFPSHSVIEKGQTVTLRCDPISGHDNLYWYRRVMGKEIKFLLHFVKESKQDESGMPNNRFLAERTGGTYSTLKVQPAELEDSGVYFCASSPDRGPEAFFGQGTRLTVV.

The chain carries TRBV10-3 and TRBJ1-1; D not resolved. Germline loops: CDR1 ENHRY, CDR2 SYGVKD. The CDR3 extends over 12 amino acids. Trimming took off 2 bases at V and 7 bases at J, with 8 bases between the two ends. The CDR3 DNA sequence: TGTGCCATCAGTGAGAACAGCCTTGAAGCTTTCTTT. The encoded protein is CAISENSLEAFF.

CDR3 loop: CASSPRGSEQYF. CDR3 nucleotides: TGTGCCAGCTCACCACGAGGGAGCGAGCAGTACTTC. The chain has TRBV18 and TRBJ2-7; D is perhaps TRBD2 (5 bases). The CDR3 length is 12 residues. Germline V gene lookup returns CDR1 KGHSH and CDR2 LQKENI. V lost 1 base to trimming and J lost 6 bases, with 7 bases between them.

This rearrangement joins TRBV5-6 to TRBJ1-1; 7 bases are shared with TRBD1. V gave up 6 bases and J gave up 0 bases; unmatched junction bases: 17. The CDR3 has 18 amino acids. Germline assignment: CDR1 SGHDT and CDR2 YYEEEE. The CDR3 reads CASTSSRDSRTLNTEAFF. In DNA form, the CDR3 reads TGTGCCAGCACCTCGTCCCGGGACAGCCGAACTTTGAACACTGAAGCTTTCTTT.

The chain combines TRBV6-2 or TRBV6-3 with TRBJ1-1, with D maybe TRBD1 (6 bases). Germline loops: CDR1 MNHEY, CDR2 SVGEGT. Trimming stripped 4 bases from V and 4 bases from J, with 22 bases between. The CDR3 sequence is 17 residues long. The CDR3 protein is CASSSLLLPQGCTEAFF. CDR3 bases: TGTGCCAGCAGTTCCCTACTATTACCACAGGGTTGCACTGAAGCTTTCTTT.

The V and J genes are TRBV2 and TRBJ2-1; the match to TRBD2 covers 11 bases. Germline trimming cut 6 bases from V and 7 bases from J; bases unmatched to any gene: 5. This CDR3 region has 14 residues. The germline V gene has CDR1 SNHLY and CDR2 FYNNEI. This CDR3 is CASRLAGDRNEQFF. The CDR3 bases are TGTGCCAGCAGACTAGCGGGGGACAGGAATGAGCAGTTCTTC.

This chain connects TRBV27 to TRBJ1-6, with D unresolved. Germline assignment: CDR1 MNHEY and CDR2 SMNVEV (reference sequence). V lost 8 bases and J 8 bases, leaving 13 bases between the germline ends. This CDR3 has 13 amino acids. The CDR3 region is CASGRRRDSPLHF. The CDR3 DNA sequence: TGTGCCAGCGGGAGAAGGAGGGATTCACCCCTCCACTTT.